The subject of this entry is one TCR beta chain. It has no known antigen specificity. Qualities for individual bases were not recorded, and no much larger clone is one base off. Measured from the cysteine to the phenylalanine, the CDR3 is 15 residues long. Solely the CDR3 DNA is kept, with 45 bases framed from the first base. Between the V and J ends, shortened by 0 bases and 4 bases respectively, the junction contains 10 bases. The germline V gene sets CDR1 to SGDLS and CDR2 to YYNGEE. During the collection period, no immune events, such as infections, were documented for the healthy donors. Healthy-donor blood repertoires served as a training cohort to calibrate time-dependent variance in a beta-binomial model of T-cell clone differential abundance. The training cohort was composed of around ten healthy donors, 3 female and 7 male. The donors were between about 29 and 64 years old, with an average age of roughly 40 years. Whole blood was collected from each healthy donor at three time points spaced approximately 13 days apart and obtained from a commercial supplier. Genomic DNA was extracted from unsorted whole blood for immunosequencing.

TCRbeta CDR3 regions were profiled with the immunoSEQ Assay using bias-controlled multiplex PCR amplification of genomic DNA. The published analysis was carried out like this. The absolute abundance of each unique TCRbeta CDR3 region was quantified after sequences were collapsed and filtered. Differential abundance was tested with a binomial (Fisher-equivalent) model and with a beta-binomial model adding time-dependent variance fitted from healthy donors. Clones with fewer than 5 combined templates were removed, and differential abundance was called for clones with a Benjamini-Hochberg FDR below 0.01. Beta-binomial variance was modeled as a function of total template count across the two samples using the form v = (b*log(k)+a)^2. The table was pulled from immuneACCESS by TCRdb, which kept in-frame rearrangements only. Such tables lose some clones; where checked, under half of the loss comes from unresolved V genes, and the rest has no known cause. V, J and clone size were drawn from that table, and D and trimming were deduced from the DNA. This sample is represented by around 68,000 clones; around 87% of them were singletons. Around 4.3% of the sample is taken by the ten largest.

This record belongs to a study of identifying expanded T cells in peripheral blood (dated by TCRdb to between 2018 and 2021). Context from the whole study: Technical replicates were generated by sequencing separate aliquots of the same genomic DNA pool, and four replicates were compared pairwise. Broader findings and caveats from the paper: The authors expected that biological variance in healthy repertoires might rise further over much longer intervals, such as months to years. Variance in clone template counts between roughly 2-week samples significantly increased with total template count across all healthy donors. The beta-binomial model significantly reduced the number of clones called differentially abundant and the false-positive rate across all healthy-donor time intervals. About 1.1 differentially abundant clones were flagged by the binomial model between technical replicates, whereas about 16 and 20 were flagged over two weeks and four weeks, respectively.

The clonotype was recovered from a person aged 18 to 75 in good health. The chain joins TRBV9 to TRBJ1-4, and TRBD1 may be the D gene, going by 6 matching bases. Sequencing input: blood. The DNA reads as follows: TGTGCCAGCAGCGTAGGGACAGCCATTAATGAAAAACTGTTTTTT. This encodes CASSVGTAINEKLFF.